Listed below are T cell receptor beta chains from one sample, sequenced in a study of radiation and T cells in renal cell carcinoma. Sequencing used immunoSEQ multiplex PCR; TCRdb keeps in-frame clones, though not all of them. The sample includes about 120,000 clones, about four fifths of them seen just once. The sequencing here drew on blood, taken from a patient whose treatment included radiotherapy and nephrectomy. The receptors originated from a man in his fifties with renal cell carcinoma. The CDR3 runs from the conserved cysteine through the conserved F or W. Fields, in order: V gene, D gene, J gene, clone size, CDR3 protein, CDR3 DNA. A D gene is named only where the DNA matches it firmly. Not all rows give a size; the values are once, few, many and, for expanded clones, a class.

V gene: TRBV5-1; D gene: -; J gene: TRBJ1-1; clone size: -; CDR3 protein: CASSLLSGNTEAFF; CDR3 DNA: TGCGCCAGCAGCTTGCTTTCAGGGAACACTGAAGCTTTCTTT
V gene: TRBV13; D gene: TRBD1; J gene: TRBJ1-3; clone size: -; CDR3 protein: CASSRNRGNTIYF; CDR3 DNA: TGTGCCAGCAGCAGGAACAGGGGGAACACCATATATTTT
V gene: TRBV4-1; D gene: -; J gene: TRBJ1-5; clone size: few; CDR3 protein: CASSQDGRDQPQHF; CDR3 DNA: TGCGCCAGCAGCCAAGATGGGCGGGATCAGCCCCAGCATTTT
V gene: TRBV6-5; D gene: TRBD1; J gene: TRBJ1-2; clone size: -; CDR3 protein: CASSFQGGHEDGYTF; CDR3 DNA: TGTGCCAGCAGTTTTCAAGGGGGCCATGAGGATGGCTACACCTTC
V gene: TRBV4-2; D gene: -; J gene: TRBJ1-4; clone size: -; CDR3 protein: CASSRGAGTVNEKLFF; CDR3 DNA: TGTGCCAGCAGCCGGGGAGCCGGGACGGTGAATGAAAAACTGTTTTTT
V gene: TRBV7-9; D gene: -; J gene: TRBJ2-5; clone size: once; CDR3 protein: CASSLTETQYF; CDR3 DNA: TGTGCCAGCAGCTTAACGGAGACCCAGTACTTC
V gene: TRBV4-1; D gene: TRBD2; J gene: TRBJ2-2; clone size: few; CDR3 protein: CASSQRLAGDTGELFF; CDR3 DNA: TGCGCCAGCAGCCAGAGGCTAGCGGGTGACACCGGGGAGCTGTTTTTT
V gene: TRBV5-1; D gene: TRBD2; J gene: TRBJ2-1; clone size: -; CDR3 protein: CASSLISGSYEQFF; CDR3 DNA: TGCGCCAGCAGCTTGATCAGCGGGAGCTATGAGCAGTTCTTC
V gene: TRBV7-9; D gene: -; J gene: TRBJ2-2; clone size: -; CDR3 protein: CASSTRQGQGLKTGELFF; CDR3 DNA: TGTGCCAGCAGCACCCGTCAGGGGCAGGGGTTAAAGACCGGGGAGCTGTTTTTT
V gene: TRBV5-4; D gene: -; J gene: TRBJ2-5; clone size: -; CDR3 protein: CASSFHETQYF; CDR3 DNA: TGTGCCAGCAGCTTCCATGAGACCCAGTACTTC
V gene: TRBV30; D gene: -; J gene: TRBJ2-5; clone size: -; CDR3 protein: CAWRAVGTETQYF; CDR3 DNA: TGTGCCTGGAGGGCCGTAGGAACTGAGACCCAGTACTTC
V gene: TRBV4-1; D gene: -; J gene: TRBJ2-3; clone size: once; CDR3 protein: CASSQEAGQRGDTQYF; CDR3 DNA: TGCGCCAGCAGCCAAGAAGCGGGACAGAGGGGGGATACGCAGTATTTT
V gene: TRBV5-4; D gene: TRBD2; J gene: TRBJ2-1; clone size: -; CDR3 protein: CASREGGGAYNEQFF; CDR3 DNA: TGTGCCAGTCGCGAAGGCGGGGGGGCATACAATGAGCAGTTCTTC
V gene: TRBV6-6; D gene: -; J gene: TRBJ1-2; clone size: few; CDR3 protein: CASREGPGGGYTF; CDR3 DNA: TGTGCCAGCAGGGAAGGCCCCGGCGGTGGCTACACCTTC
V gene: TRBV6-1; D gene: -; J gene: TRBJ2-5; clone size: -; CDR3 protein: CASSSYQTQYF; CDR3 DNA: TGTGCCAGCAGTTCGTACCAGACCCAGTACTTC
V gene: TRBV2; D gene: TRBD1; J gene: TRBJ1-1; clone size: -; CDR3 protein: CASSAGFGTGGAFF; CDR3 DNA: TGTGCCAGCAGTGCTGGGTTTGGGACAGGGGGAGCTTTCTTT
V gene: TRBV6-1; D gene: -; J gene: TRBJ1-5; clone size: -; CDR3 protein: CASSPGTDSNQPQHF; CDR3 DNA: TGTGCCAGCAGCCCCGGGACGGATAGCAATCAGCCCCAGCATTTT
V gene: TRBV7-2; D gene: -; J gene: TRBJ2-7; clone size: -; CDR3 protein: CASSRGTAKSYEQYF; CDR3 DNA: TGTGCCAGCAGCCGAGGGACGGCCAAATCCTACGAGCAGTACTTC
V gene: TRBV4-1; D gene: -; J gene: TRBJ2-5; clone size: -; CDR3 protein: CASSQSPGFRVQTQYF; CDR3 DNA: TGCGCCAGCAGCCAAAGCCCGGGGTTCCGCGTGCAGACCCAGTACTTC
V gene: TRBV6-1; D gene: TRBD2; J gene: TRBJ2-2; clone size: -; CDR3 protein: CASSEFASGNTGELFF; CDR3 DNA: TGTGCCAGCAGTGAATTTGCTAGCGGGAACACCGGGGAGCTGTTTTTT
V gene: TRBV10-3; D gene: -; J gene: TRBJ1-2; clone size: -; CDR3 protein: CAISEPGQTPLLDYGYTF; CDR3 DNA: TGTGCCATCAGTGAACCCGGACAGACTCCCCTATTGGACTATGGCTACACCTTC
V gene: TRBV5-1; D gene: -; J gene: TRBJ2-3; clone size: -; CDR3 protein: CASSLVYSQVTDTQYF; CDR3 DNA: TGCGCCAGCAGCTTGGTGTATTCCCAGGTCACAGATACGCAGTATTTT
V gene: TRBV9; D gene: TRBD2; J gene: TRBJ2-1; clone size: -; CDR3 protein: CASSVKLAGNNNEQFF; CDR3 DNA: TGTGCCAGCAGCGTTAAACTAGCGGGAAACAACAATGAGCAGTTCTTC
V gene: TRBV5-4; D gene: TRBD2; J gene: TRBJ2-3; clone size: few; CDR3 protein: CASSYSSGVSTDTQYF; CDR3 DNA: TGTGCCAGCAGCTATTCTAGCGGGGTTAGCACAGATACGCAGTATTTT
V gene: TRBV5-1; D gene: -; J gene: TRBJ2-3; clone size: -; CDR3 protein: CASSLFRATDTQYF; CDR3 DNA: TGCGCCAGCAGCTTGTTCAGGGCCACAGATACGCAGTATTTT
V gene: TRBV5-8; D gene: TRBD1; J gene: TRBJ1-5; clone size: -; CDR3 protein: CASSSPGTGVPNQPQHF; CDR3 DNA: TGTGCCAGCAGCTCGCCCGGGACAGGGGTACCCAATCAGCCCCAGCATTTT
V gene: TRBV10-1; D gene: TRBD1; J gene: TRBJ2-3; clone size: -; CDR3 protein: CASSFQGADTQYF; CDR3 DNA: TGCGCCAGCAGTTTTCAGGGGGCAGATACGCAGTATTTT
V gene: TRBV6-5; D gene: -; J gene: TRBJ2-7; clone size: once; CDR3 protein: CASSSLYEQYF; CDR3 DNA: TGTGCCAGCAGTTCCCTTTACGAGCAGTACTTC
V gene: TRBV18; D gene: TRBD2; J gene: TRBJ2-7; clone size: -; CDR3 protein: CASSPPGGGSEQYF; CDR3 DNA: TGTGCCAGCTCACCGCCTGGGGGAGGGAGTGAGCAGTACTTC
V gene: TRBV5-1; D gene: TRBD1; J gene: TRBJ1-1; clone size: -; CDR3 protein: CASSLAGQGWTEAFF; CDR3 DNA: TGCGCCAGCAGCTTGGCTGGACAGGGGTGGACTGAAGCTTTCTTT
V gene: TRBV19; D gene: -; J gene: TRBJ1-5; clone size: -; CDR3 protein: CASSMIQSTMGNQPQHF; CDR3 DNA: TGTGCCAGTAGTATGATTCAATCGACGATGGGCAATCAGCCCCAGCATTTT
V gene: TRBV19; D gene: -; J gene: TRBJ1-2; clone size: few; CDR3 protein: CASSIGRDLYGYTF; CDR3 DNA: TGTGCCAGTAGTATCGGCAGGGACCTTTATGGCTACACCTTC
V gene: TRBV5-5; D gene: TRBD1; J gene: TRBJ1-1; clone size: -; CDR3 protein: CASSRDRGITEAFF; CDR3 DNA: TGTGCCAGCAGCCGGGACAGGGGGATCACTGAAGCTTTCTTT
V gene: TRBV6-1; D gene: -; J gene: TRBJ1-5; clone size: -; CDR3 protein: CASSVSTGPGQPQHF; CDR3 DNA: TGTGCCAGCAGTGTAAGCACAGGGCCAGGTCAGCCCCAGCATTTT
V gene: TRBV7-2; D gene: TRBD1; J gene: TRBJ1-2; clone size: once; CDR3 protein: CASSARQGGGYTF; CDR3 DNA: TGTGCCAGCAGCGCCCGACAGGGAGGAGGCTACACCTTC
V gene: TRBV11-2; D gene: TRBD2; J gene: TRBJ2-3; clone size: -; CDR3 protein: CASSLVPAGAGTDTQYF; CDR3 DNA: TGTGCCAGCAGCTTAGTCCCAGCGGGAGCCGGGACAGATACGCAGTATTTT
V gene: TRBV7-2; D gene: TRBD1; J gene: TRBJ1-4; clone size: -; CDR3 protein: CASSQAGTGAPNEKLFF; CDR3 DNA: TGTGCCAGCAGCCAAGCCGGGACAGGGGCTCCTAATGAAAAACTGTTTTTT